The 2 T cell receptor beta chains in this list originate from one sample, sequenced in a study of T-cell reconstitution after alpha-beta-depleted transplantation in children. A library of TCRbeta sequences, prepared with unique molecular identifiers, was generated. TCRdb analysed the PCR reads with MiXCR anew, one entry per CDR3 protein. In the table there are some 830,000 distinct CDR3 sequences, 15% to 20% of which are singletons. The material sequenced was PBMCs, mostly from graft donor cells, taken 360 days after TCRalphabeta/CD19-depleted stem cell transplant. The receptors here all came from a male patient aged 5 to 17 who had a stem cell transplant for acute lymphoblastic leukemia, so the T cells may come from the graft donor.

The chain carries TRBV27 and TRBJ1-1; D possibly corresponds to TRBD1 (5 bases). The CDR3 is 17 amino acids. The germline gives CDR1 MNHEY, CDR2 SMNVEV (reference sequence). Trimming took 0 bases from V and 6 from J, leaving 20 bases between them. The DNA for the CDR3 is TGTGCCAGCAGTTTATCTTATATGTGGCAGGGAGAGGCTGAAGCTTTCTTT. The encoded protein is CASSLSYMWQGEAEAFF.

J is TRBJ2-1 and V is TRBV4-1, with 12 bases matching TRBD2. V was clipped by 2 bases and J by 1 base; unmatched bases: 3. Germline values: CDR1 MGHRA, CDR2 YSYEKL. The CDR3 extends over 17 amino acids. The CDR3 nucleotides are TGCGCCAGCAGCCAACTAGCGGGAGGGGGGTCCTACAATGAGCAGTTCTTC. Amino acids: CASSQLAGGGSYNEQFF.